This T cell receptor (beta chain) came from a study of T cell responses to AZD1222 COVID-19 vaccine. Assay: immunoSEQ multiplex PCR; the TCRdb copy retains only in-frame clones and omits some. This sample has around 140,000 clones, with roughly 87% found just once. This TCR was sampled from an adult who received the AZD1222 COVID-19 vaccine. The sequences come from peripheral blood, collected 28 days after the second AZD1222 dose.

CDR3 protein: CASSQGQGYGYTF. The DNA of the CDR3 is TGCGCCAGCAGCCAAGGACAGGGCTATGGCTACACCTTC. The chain is built from TRBV4-1 and TRBJ1-2; 7 bases are a match to TRBD1. Germline CDR1 reads MGHRA; CDR2 reads YSYEKL. Trimming took 1 base from V and 4 from J; bases not matched to a gene: 0. The CDR3 is 13 amino acids.